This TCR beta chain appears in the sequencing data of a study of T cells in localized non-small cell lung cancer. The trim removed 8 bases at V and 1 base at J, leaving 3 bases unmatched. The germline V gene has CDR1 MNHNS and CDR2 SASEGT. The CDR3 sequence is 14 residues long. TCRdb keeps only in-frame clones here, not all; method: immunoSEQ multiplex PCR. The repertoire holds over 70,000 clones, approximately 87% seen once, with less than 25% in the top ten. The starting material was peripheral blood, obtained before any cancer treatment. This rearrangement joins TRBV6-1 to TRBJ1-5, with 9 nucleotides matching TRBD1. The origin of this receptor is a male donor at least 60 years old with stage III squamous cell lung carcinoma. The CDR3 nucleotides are TGTGCCAGCGGGGACAGGGAAAGCAATCAGCCCCAGCATTTT. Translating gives CASGDRESNQPQHF.